These T cell receptor beta chains were read from a single sample in a study of post-analysis software for immune sequencing data. TCRdb re-analysed the PCR reads in MiXCR, keeping a single row per CDR3 protein. The data hold some 890,000 distinct CDR3 sequences, with around 50% observed a single time. What was sequenced was blood. The receptor set was obtained from a girl between 5 and 17 years old with multiple sclerosis. Each CDR3 is given with its conserved first and last residue. Fields, in order: V gene, clone size, J gene, D gene, CDR3 DNA, CDR3 protein. The D gene is left open where the match is weak. The size of a clone is reported for some rows only, either as once, few or many, or as a class for expanded clones.

>TRBV6-6|once|TRBJ1-1|TRBD1
TGTGCCAGCAGTACTGGACAGGGTTGGACTGAAGCTTTCTTT
CASSTGQGWTEAFF
>TRBV7-9|once|TRBJ2-1|.
TGTGCCAGCAGCACTCCCGGGACTCCCAAGGTACCCTACAATGAGCAGTTCTTC
CASSTPGTPKVPYNEQFF
>TRBV20-1|.|TRBJ1-5|TRBD1
TGCAGTGCTAGAGCCGGGACAGGGGTCAATCAGCCCCAGCATTTT
CSARAGTGVNQPQHF
>TRBV5-1|few|TRBJ2-5|TRBD2
TGCGCCAGCAGCCAAGCTGCAGGACGGGAGGGCCGAGAGACCCAGTACTTC
CASSQAAGREGRETQYF
>TRBV6-5|few|TRBJ1-2|.
TGTGCCAGCAATTCCCGGACCGAAATTGGCTACACCTTC
CASNSRTEIGYTF
>TRBV6-5|.|TRBJ1-5|.
TGTGCCAGCAGTTACGACTCTAGCAATCAGCCCCAGCATTTT
CASSYDSSNQPQHF
>TRBV20-1|.|TRBJ1-2|.
TGCAGTGCTAGAAGCCCAGGGCCCTATGGCTACACCTTC
CSARSPGPYGYTF
>TRBV7-9|once|TRBJ2-3|TRBD2
TGTGCCAGCAGCTCAACATTAGCGGGGCCCACAGATACGCAGTATTTT
CASSSTLAGPTDTQYF
>TRBV5-4|.|TRBJ2-7|.
TGTGCCAGCAGCCCGTCACCTACGCTCGACTACGAGCAGTACTTC
CASSPSPTLDYEQYF
>TRBV5-1|few|TRBJ2-7|.
TGCGCCAGCAGCTTGGGGAACACCGAAGGTTACGAGCAGTACTTC
CASSLGNTEGYEQYF